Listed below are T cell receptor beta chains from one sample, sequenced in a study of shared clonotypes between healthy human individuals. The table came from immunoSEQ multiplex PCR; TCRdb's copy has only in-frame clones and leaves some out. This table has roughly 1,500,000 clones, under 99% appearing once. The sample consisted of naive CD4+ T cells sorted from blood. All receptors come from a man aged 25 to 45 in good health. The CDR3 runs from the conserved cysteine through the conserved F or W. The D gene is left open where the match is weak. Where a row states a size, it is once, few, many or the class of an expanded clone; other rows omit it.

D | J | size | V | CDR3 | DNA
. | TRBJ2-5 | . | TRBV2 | CASSERSVGRYQETQYF | TGTGCCAGCAGTGAACGGTCCGTGGGACGGTACCAAGAGACCCAGTACTTC
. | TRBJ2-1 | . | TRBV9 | CASSRTTGYNEQFF | TGTGCCAGCAGCCGGACGACTGGGTACAATGAGCAGTTCTTC
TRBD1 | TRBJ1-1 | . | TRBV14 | CASRFTGGTEAFF | TGTGCCAGCAGATTTACAGGGGGCACTGAAGCTTTCTTT
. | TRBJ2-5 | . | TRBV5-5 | CASSLEGTPLWGQYF | TGTGCCAGCAGCTTGGAAGGGACTCCCCTCTGGGGCCAGTACTTC
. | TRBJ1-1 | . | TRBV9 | CASSPAGLGAFF | TGTGCCAGCAGCCCGGCAGGGCTTGGAGCTTTCTTT
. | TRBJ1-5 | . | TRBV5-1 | CASSLFTGDQPQHF | TGCGCCAGCAGCTTGTTTACAGGCGATCAGCCCCAGCATTTT
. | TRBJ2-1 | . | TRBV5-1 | CASSLDPSTNEQFF | TGCGCCAGCAGCTTGGACCCATCCACCAATGAGCAGTTCTTC
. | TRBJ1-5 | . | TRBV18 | CASSPGAEQPQHF | TGTGCCAGCTCACCAGGGGCGGAACAGCCCCAGCATTTT
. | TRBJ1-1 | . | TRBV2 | CASSLTENTEAFF | TGTGCCAGCAGCCTAACAGAGAACACTGAAGCTTTCTTT
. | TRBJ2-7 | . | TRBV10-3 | CAISESAAARVPAEQYF | TGTGCCATCAGTGAGTCTGCCGCGGCCCGAGTACCAGCCGAGCAGTACTTC
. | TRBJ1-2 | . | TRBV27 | CASSLNESPYGYTF | TGTGCCAGCAGTTTGAACGAGTCTCCCTATGGCTACACCTTC
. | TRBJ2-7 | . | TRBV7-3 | CASSETGMGEQYF | TGTGCCAGCAGCGAAACAGGGATGGGCGAGCAGTACTTC
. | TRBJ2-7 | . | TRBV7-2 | CASSLARVAGSYEQYF | TGTGCCAGCAGCTTAGCGCGGGTAGCAGGTTCCTACGAGCAGTACTTC
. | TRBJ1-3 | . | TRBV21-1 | CARAGGGYGNTIYF | TGTGCCAGGGCAGGGGGCGGCTATGGAAACACCATATATTTT
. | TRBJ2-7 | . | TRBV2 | CASSSGVAVYEQYF | TGTGCCAGCAGTTCAGGGGTAGCGGTCTACGAGCAGTACTTC
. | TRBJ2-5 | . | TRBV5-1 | CASSLGQGAPSQETQYF | TGCGCCAGCAGCTTGGGTCAGGGAGCACCAAGCCAAGAGACCCAGTACTTC
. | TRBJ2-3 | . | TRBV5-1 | CASSSPGRSADTQYF | TGCGCCAGCAGCTCCCCGGGACGCTCGGCAGATACGCAGTATTTT
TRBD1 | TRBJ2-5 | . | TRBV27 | CASSSRDRGRETQYF | TGTGCCAGCAGTTCCCGGGACAGGGGGAGAGAGACCCAGTACTTC
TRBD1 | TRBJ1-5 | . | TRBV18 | CASSPLGTGGGQPQHF | TGTGCCAGCTCACCGTTGGGGACAGGGGGCGGCCAGCCCCAGCATTTT
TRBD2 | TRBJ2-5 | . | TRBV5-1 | CASSPTSPQETQYF | TGCGCCAGCAGCCCGACTAGCCCCCAAGAGACCCAGTACTTC
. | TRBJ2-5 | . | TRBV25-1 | CASSDLRAKEETQYF | TGTGCCAGCAGTGATCTCAGGGCTAAAGAGGAGACCCAGTACTTC
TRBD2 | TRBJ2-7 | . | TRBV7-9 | CASSAMAGVYF | TGTGCCAGCAGTGCCATGGCGGGAGTGTACTTC
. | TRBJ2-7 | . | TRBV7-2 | CASSLSHSTYEQYF | TGTGCCAGCAGCTTATCGCACTCCACCTACGAGCAGTACTTC
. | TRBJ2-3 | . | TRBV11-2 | CASSLVNYKDTQYF | TGTGCCAGCAGCCTTGTTAACTACAAAGATACGCAGTATTTT
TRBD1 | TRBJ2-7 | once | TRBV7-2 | CASSGTDRSYEQYF | TGTGCCAGCAGCGGGACAGATAGGTCCTACGAGCAGTACTTC
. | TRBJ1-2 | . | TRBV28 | CATQGLYGYTF | TGTGCCACCCAGGGTCTCTATGGCTACACCTTC
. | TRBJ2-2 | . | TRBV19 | CASSKGGISGELFF | TGTGCCAGTAGTAAAGGTGGCATATCCGGGGAGCTGTTTTTT
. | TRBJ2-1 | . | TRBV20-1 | CSSDFRDEQFF | TGCAGTTCCGACTTCCGGGATGAGCAGTTCTTC
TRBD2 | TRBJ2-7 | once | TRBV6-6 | CASMTSGTYEQYF | TGTGCCAGCATGACTAGCGGAACCTACGAGCAGTACTTC
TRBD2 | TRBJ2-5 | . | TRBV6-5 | CASSYSFGREETQYF | TGTGCCAGCAGTTACTCCTTTGGGCGGGAGGAGACCCAGTACTTC
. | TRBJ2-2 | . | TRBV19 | CASSIMEGNTGELFF | TGTGCCAGTAGTATCATGGAAGGGAACACCGGGGAGCTGTTTTTT
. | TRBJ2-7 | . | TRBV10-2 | CASTSTNLYEQYF | TGCGCCAGCACTTCGACTAACTTATACGAGCAGTACTTC
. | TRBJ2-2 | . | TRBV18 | CASSPLTHTGSANTGELFF | TGTGCCAGCTCACCACTCACGCATACAGGGAGTGCGAACACCGGGGAGCTGTTTTTT
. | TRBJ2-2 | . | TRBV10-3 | CAISEAGTPNTGELFF | TGTGCCATCAGTGAGGCCGGGACACCGAACACCGGGGAGCTGTTTTTT
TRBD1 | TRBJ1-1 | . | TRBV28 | CASSKRTGNTEAFF | TGTGCCAGCAGCAAAAGGACAGGTAACACTGAAGCTTTCTTT
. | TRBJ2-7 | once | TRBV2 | CASRPRGASYEQYF | TGTGCCAGCAGACCACGCGGGGCCTCCTACGAGCAGTACTTC
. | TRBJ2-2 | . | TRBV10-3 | CAISEILNSGELFF | TGTGCCATCAGTGAGATCTTGAATAGCGGGGAGCTGTTTTTT
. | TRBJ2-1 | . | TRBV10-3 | CAISERVDQFYNEQFF | TGTGCCATCAGTGAACGGGTGGACCAATTCTACAATGAGCAGTTCTTC
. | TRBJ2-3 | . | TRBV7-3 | CASSLSVMDTQYF | TGTGCCAGCAGCTTATCAGTCATGGATACGCAGTATTTT
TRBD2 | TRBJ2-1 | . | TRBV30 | CACRYGRMDEQFF | TGTGCCTGCCGGTACGGGAGGATGGATGAGCAGTTCTTC
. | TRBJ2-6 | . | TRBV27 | CASSLKGWAGANVLTF | TGTGCCAGCAGTTTAAAGGGGTGGGCTGGGGCCAACGTCCTGACTTTC
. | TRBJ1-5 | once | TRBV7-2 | CASSLGGDTQPQHF | TGTGCCAGCAGCTTAGGGGGGGATACTCAGCCCCAGCATTTT
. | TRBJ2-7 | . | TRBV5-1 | CASSLDRGPYEQYF | TGCGCCAGCAGCTTGGACCGGGGCCCCTACGAGCAGTACTTC
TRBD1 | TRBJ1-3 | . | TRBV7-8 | CASSDRDRGRNTIYF | TGTGCCAGCAGCGACCGGGACAGGGGGAGAAACACCATATATTTT
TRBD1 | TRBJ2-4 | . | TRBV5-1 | CASSQGTGSVIQYF | TGCGCCAGCAGCCAAGGGACAGGGTCCGTCATTCAGTACTTC